The entry below gives a single T cell receptor (beta chain) sequence along with its context. Its antigen is still unknown. The CDR3 spans 16 residues. CDR1 is MGHRA and CDR2 is YSYEKL in the germline V gene. V lost 1 base and J lost 7; bases outside the gene matches: 10. The PCR made use of 60 Vbeta and 13 Jbeta primers. Source study methods: A later analysis tallied about 80 million unique TCR beta chains, around 9.9 million of them shared. Profiling relied on immunoSEQ multiplex PCR, and the TCRdb table lists in-frame clones only, not all of them. V and J calls and clone size are those listed in that table; D and trimming were worked out from the DNA. The data hold 35,000 to 45,000 clones, with nearly 55% observed a single time. The entry originates in a study of cytomegalovirus exposure and HLA in healthy donors. Findings and caveats of the study: Previous analysis showed most TCR beta V segments were productive about 87% or about 30% of the time.

This receptor was identified in a woman aged 40 to 55 in good health and CMV-seropositive. Sequencing was done on a sample of PBMCs. V is TRBV4-1 and J is TRBJ1-5, with 7 nucleotides matching TRBD1. The CDR3 DNA follows: TGCGCCAGCAGCCAAGTAGACAGGGAGGCGAAACAGCCCCAGCATTTT. Protein product: CASSQVDREAKQPQHF.